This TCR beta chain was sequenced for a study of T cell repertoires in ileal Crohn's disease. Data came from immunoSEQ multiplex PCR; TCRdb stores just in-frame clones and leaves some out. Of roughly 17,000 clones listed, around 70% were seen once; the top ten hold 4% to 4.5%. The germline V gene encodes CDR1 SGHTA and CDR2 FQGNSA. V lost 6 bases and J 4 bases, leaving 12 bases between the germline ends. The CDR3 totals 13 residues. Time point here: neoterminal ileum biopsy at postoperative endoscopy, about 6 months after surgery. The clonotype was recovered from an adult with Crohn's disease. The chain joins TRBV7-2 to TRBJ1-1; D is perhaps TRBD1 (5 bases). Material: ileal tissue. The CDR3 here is CASRNWGGTEAFF. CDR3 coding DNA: TGTGCCAGCAGGAACTGGGGCGGCACTGAAGCTTTCTTT. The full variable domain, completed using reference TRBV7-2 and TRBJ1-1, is GAGVSQSPSNKVTEKGKDVELRCDPISGHTALYWYRQSLGQGLEFLIYFQGNSAPDKSGLPSDRFSAERTGGSVSTLTIQRTQQEDSAVYLCASRNWGGTEAFFGQGTRLTVV.